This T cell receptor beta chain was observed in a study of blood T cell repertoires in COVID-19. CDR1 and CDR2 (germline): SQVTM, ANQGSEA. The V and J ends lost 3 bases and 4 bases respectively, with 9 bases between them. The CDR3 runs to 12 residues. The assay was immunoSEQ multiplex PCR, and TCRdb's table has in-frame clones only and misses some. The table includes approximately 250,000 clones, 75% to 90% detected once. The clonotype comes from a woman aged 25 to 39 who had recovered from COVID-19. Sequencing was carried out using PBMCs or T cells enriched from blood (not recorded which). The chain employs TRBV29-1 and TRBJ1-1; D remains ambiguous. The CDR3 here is CSVDFGGTEAFF. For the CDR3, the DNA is TGCAGCGTTGACTTCGGTGGCACTGAAGCTTTCTTT. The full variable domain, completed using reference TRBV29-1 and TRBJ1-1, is SAVISQKPSRDICQRGTSLTIQCQVDSQVTMMFWYRQQPGQSLTLIATANQGSEATYESGFVIDKFPISRPNLTFSTLTVSNMSPEDSSIYLCSVDFGGTEAFFGQGTRLTVV.